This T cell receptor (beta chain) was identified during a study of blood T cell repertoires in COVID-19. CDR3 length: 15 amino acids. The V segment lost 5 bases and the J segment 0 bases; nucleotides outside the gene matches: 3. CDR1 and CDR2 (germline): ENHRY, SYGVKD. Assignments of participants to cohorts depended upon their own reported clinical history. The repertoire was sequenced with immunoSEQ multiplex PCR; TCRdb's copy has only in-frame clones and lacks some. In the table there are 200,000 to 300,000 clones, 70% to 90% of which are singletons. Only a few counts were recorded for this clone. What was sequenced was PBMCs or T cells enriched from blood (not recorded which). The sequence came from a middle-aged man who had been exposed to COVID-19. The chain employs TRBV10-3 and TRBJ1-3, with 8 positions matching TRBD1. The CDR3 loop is CAISNRGGSGNTIYF. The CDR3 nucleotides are TGTGCCATCAGTAACAGGGGGGGCTCTGGAAACACCATATATTTT.